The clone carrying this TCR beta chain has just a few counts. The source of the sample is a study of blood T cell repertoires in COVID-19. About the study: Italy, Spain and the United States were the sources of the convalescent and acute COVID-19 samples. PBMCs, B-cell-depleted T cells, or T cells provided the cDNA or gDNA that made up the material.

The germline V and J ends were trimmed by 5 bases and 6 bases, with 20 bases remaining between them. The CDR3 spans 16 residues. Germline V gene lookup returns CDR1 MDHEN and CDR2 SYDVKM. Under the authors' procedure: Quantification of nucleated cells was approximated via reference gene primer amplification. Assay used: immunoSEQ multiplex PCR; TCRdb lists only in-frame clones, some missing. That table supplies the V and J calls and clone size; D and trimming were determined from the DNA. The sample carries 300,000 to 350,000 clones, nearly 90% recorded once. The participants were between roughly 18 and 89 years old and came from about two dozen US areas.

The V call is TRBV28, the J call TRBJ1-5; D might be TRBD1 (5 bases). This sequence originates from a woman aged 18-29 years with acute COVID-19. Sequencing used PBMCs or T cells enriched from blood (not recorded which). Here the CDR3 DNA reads TGTGCCAGCAGTAGTAGGGGTGAAAGGGGCCGTCAGCCCCAGCATTTT. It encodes CASSSRGERGRQPQHF.